This TCR beta chain was profiled in a study of cytomegalovirus exposure and HLA in healthy donors. PCR involved 60 Vbeta and 13 Jbeta primers. Produced via immunoSEQ multiplex PCR; TCRdb's table is partial and in-frame only. The sample has approximately 140,000 clones; under 85% are singletons. Per the germline V gene, CDR1 is KGHSH and CDR2 is LQKENI. This CDR3 comprises 17 residues. V was shortened by 0 bases and J by 1 base, with 13 bases between the two germline ends. Healthy bone marrow donors formed the donor group. This TCR was recovered from a man younger than 35 in good health and CMV-seronegative. The J gene is TRBJ1-5, the V gene TRBV18; D not certain. Sample: PBMCs. CDR3 in amino acids: CASSPPPRIGSNQPQHF. In nucleotides, the CDR3 is TGTGCCAGCTCACCACCACCTAGGATCGGGAGCAATCAGCCCCAGCATTTT. Looking up the rest from reference TRBV18 and TRBJ1-5 gives the full variable domain: NAGVMQNPRHLVRRRGQEARLRCSPMKGHSHVYWYRQLPEEGLKFMVYLQKENIIDESGMPKERFSAEFPKEGPSILRIQQVVRGDSAAYFCASSPPPRIGSNQPQHFGDGTRLSIL.